Below, one T cell receptor beta chain is given with its context. Its antigen is unknown. The junction shows a germline mismatch at one end, possibly a read error. The data were taken from a study of response to subunit inactivated influenza vaccine. Study conclusions and caveats: The study's authors posited that every seasonal influenza vaccination enlists few new T cells.

There are 14 residues in the CDR3. Germline CDR1 and CDR2: MNHEY and SVGAGI. A single record per CDR3 protein comes from TCRdb applying MiXCR to the RT-PCR reads. There are over 750,000 distinct CDR3 sequences in the sample; 21% occur only once, and approximately 10% lies in the top ten. The source is a man between 50 and 59 years old who received an inactivated influenza vaccine. The chain carries TRBV6-5 and TRBJ2-5; D is unresolved. The sequencing used PBMCs from blood, collected 4 to 6 days after vaccination. CDR3 bases: TGTGCCAGCAGTTCTCATCTAGGCCAAGCGACCCAGTACTTC. Its protein product is CASSSHLGQATQYF.